Following are 10 T cell receptor beta chains from one sample sequenced in a study of low-dose radiotherapy and immunotherapy resistance in tumors (dated by TCRdb to between 2021 and 2022). Data came from an Illumina HiSeq 2500. First-strand cDNA was synthesized using Superscript III and a set of TRAV- and TRBV-specific primers, so that both TCRalpha and TCRbeta chains were covered. TCRs were amplified with Phusion for about 18 PCR cycles using a constant-region primer together with the adapter attached to the V primers. TCRdb cleaned the public reads at Q25 with fastp, built clones with MiXCR and kept in-frame beta chains. Identical CDR3 protein sequences are pooled into one entry, listed with their most common genes and DNA. Counted in this sample were about 64,000 distinct CDR3 sequences; around 27% of them appeared once. 5.5% to 8.5% of the sample is in the top ten clones. Read against the paper, the sample's time point label means: before trial treatment.

The sample was PBMCs, taken before treatment. These receptors were obtained from a male donor with rectosigmoid adenocarcinoma.

This clonotype was seen many times. V usage is TRBV7-2 and J usage is TRBJ1-1; possible D gene TRBD1, 6 bases. CDR3 length: 17 amino acids. CDR1 is SGHTA, CDR2 FQGNSA, per germline. V was cut by 1 base and J by 10 bases, with 25 bases left in between. CDR3 sequence (DNA): TGTGCCAGCAGCTTAGTAGGGGGGGGGGCTGGGCACTTAGGAGCTTTCTTT. Protein sequence: CASSLVGGGAGHLGAFF.

This clonotype has a count of ten or more. The rearrangement joins TRBV28 to TRBJ2-7; D gene uncertain. The V gene's germline CDR1 is MDHEN and CDR2 SYDVKM. The CDR3 spans 13 residues. V was cut by 7 bases and J by 2 bases, with 12 bases left in between. The CDR3 loop reads CASNVEGPYEQYF. CDR3 coding DNA: TGTGCCAGCAATGTTGAAGGTCCCTACGAGCAGTACTTC.

This clonotype was seen many times. V and J are TRBV7-2 and TRBJ2-3; TRBD1 is a possible D gene (6 bases). This CDR3 region has 13 residues. Between the trimmed V and J ends, which lost 6 bases and 3 bases, there was a span of 10 bases. CDR1 and CDR2 from the germline V gene are SGHTA and FQGNSA. CDR3 sequence: CASRTDSTDTQYF. The CDR3 DNA reads TGTGCCAGCAGGACGGACAGTACAGATACGCAGTATTTT.

At least ten counts were recorded for this clonotype. The rearrangement uses TRBV7-2 and TRBJ2-1, with D possibly being TRBD1 or TRBD2 (6 bases each). Trimming cost V 5 bases and J 5 bases, with 16 bases left between them. There are 15 residues in the CDR3. From germline, CDR1 is SGHTA and CDR2 FQGNSA. CDR3 region: CASSGGGGINNEQFF. The CDR3 DNA reads TGTGCCAGCAGCGGAGGGGGAGGTATAAACAATGAGCAGTTCTTC.

A remark on this clonotype: A single base is all that separates this from a far larger clone, so a read error is likely. V gene TRBV5-1 combines with J gene TRBJ2-1; a possible D gene is TRBD1 (5 bases). The CDR3 length is 12 residues. V dropped 1 base and J dropped 10 bases, with 9 bases sitting between them. Looked up from germline, CDR1 is SGHRS and CDR2 is YFSETQ. CDR3 amino acids: CASSLTGGEQFF. CDR3 sequence (DNA): TGCGCCAGCAGCTTGACAGGTGGCGAGCAGTTCTTC.

As concerns this clonotype: It differs at one base from a far larger clone, so likely a read error. This chain joins TRBV13 and TRBJ2-7; 8 bases match TRBD2. Germline CDR1 is PRHDT and CDR2 is FYEKMQ (reference sequence). The CDR3 is 15 amino acids. J lost 0 bases, V lost 5 bases, and 6 bases had no gene match. The CDR3 spells CASSRPGGASYEQYF. CDR3 in DNA: TGTGCCAGCAGCAGACCGGGGGGGGCCTCCTACGAGCAGTACTTC.

This clonotype was detected ten times or more. The chain carries TRBV30 and TRBJ2-4; possibly TRBD1 for D (5 bases). Trimming stripped 3 bases from V and 3 bases from J, with 15 bases between. This CDR3 contains 15 residues. CDR1 is GTSNPN and CDR2 is SVGIG in the germline V gene (reference sequence). CDR3 sequence (DNA): TGTGCCTGGAGGGTGACAGAGTCGGACAAAAACATTCAGTACTTC. Its translation is CAWRVTESDKNIQYF. The whole variable domain, filled in from reference TRBV30 and TRBJ2-4, reads SQTIHQWPATLVQPVGSPLSLECTVEGTSNPNLYWYRQAAGRGLQLLFYSVGIGQISSEVPQNLSASRPQDRQFILSSKKLLLSDSGFYLCAWRVTESDKNIQYFGAGTRLSVL.

This clonotype was seen ten or more times. In DNA, the CDR3 is TGTGCCAGCAGCTTACCGGCTAGACTAGCGGTCTACAATGAGCAGTTCTTC. Its protein product is CASSLPARLAVYNEQFF. The chain recombines TRBV7-9 with TRBJ2-1, with 9 positions matching TRBD2. J gave up 3 bases and V 2 bases, and 8 bases lay outside the gene matches. The CDR3 totals 17 residues. Germline-derived CDR1 and CDR2 are SEHNR and FQNEAQ (reference sequence).

This clonotype has more than one count but fewer than ten. The chain combines TRBV12-5 with TRBJ2-3, with D unresolved. The CDR3 sequence is 11 residues long. CDR1 and CDR2 (germline): LGHNT, FRNRAP. V was clipped by 6 bases and J by 2 bases, with 3 bases between them. CDR3 sequence reads: CASGTTDTQYF. For the CDR3, the DNA is TGTGCTAGTGGCACCACAGATACGCAGTATTTT.

This clonotype has a count of ten or more. The chain uses TRBV19 and TRBJ2-2; D is tentatively TRBD1 or TRBD2 (5 bases each). V lost 3 bases and J 5 bases, leaving 16 bases between the germline ends. The germline V gene has CDR1 LNHDA and CDR2 SQIVND (reference sequence). This CDR3 has 16 residues. CDR3 sequence (DNA): TGTGCCAGTAGTATCTCCGCCGGGACCTCTACCGGGGAGCTGTTTTTT. Protein: CASSISAGTSTGELFF.